This TCR beta chain derives from a study of control samples from healthy donors and cancer patients. The CDR3 runs 19 residues. V lost 0 bases, J lost 5 bases, and 22 bases lay in between. Germline V gene lookup returns CDR1 LNHDA and CDR2 SQIVND (reference sequence). TCRdb's table, derived via immunoSEQ multiplex PCR, lists solely in-frame clones and lacks some. The sample includes tens of thousands of clones, roughly 90% seen only once; the top ten take under 2%. What was sequenced was PBMCs. The source is an older woman with head and neck cancer. The chain joins TRBV19 to TRBJ2-2; D is unclear. The CDR3 spells CASSIDPIPTGLKTGELFF. The CDR3 nucleotides read TGTGCCAGTAGTATAGACCCAATCCCGACGGGCCTAAAAACCGGGGAGCTGTTTTTT.